Following are 11 T cell receptor beta chains from one sample sequenced in a study of blood T cell repertoires in COVID-19. Libraries were prepared by immunoSEQ multiplex PCR; TCRdb keeps only in-frame clonotypes and omits some of them. The sample gives about 140,000 clones, around 80% of which show up once; around 6.8% is in the top ten. Sequencing was done on a sample of peripheral blood. Receptors originate from a human donor in a cohort sampled during active COVID-19.

The rearrangement uses TRBV6-2 or TRBV6-3 and TRBJ1-2; TRBD1 matches 7 bases. V dropped 5 bases and J dropped 5; count of bases not matched to a gene: 8. This CDR3 is 14 amino acids long. Germline assignment: CDR1 MNHEY and CDR2 SVGEGT. As DNA, the CDR3 is TGTGCCAGCAGTACCGACAGGGCCACTTATGGCTACACCTTC. Its translation is CASSTDRATYGYTF.

The J gene is TRBJ2-3, the V gene TRBV5-1, with 9 bases identical to TRBD2. Germline V gene data show CDR1 as SGHRS and CDR2 as YFSETQ. J was trimmed by 0 bases and V by 2 bases; bases with no gene match: 1. The CDR3 loop spans 15 amino acids. Written as DNA, the CDR3 is TGCGCCAGCAGCTTTCTAGCGGGGAGCACAGATACGCAGTATTTT. Its protein product is CASSFLAGSTDTQYF.

This clone was seen a handful of times. This chain uses TRBV6-5 with TRBJ2-2; no reliable D call. Trimming left V 0 bases short and J 1 base short, with 3 bases between. This CDR3 contains 14 residues. The germline CDR1 and CDR2 sequences are MNHEY and SVGAGI. CDR3 in DNA: TGTGCCAGCAGTTACTCGAGGAACACCGGGGAGCTGTTTTTT. Translation gives CASSYSRNTGELFF.

The chain links TRBV5-1 to TRBJ2-5, with 7 positions matching TRBD2. The J segment lost 5 bases and the V segment lost 1 base, leaving 5 bases of the junction unmatched. There are 14 residues in the CDR3. Per the germline V gene, CDR1 is SGHRS and CDR2 is YFSETQ. CDR3 DNA: TGCGCCAGCAGCTTGTGGGCGGGGGAGGAGACCCAGTACTTC. As protein: CASSLWAGEETQYF. The full variable domain, completed using reference TRBV5-1 and TRBJ2-5, is KAGVTQTPRYLIKTRGQQVTLSCSPISGHRSVSWYQQTPGQGLQFLFEYFSETQRNKGNFPGRFSGRQFSNSRSEMNVSTLELGDSALYLCASSLWAGEETQYFGPGTRLLVL.

The chain uses TRBV29-1 and TRBJ2-3, with 11 bases identical to TRBD2. Germline CDR1 reads SQVTM; CDR2 reads ANQGSEA. CDR3 length: 14 amino acids. Trimming removed 5 bases from V and 6 bases from J; junction bases left unmatched: 7. As DNA, the CDR3 is TGCAGCGTTCAGACTAGCGGGGCCGCCGATACGCAGTATTTT. Its translation: CSVQTSGAADTQYF.

J is TRBJ2-2 and V is TRBV5-1; 7 bases map to TRBD1. This CDR3 contains 15 residues. The V segment lost 2 bases and the J segment 0 bases; nucleotides outside the gene matches: 1. CDR1 is SGHRS, CDR2 YFSETQ, per germline. CDR3 protein: CASSLDRANTGELFF. For the CDR3, the DNA is TGCGCCAGCAGCTTAGACAGGGCGAACACCGGGGAGCTGTTTTTT.

The genes are TRBV7-2 and TRBJ1-3; D might be TRBD1 (5 bases). Germline V gives CDR1 SGHTA, CDR2 FQGNSA. The CDR3 is 18 residues long. V gave up 1 base and J gave up 4 bases, with 20 bases separating them. CDR3 loop: CASSLGWAGGTSGNTIYF. The CDR3 DNA reads as TGTGCCAGCAGCTTAGGATGGGCGGGGGGGACCTCCGGAAACACCATATATTTT. The full variable domain, rest sourced from reference TRBV7-2 and TRBJ1-3, is GAGVSQSPSNKVTEKGKDVELRCDPISGHTALYWYRQSLGQGLEFLIYFQGNSAPDKSGLPSDRFSAERTGGSVSTLTIQRTQQEDSAVYLCASSLGWAGGTSGNTIYFGEGSWLTVV.

This chain uses TRBV12-3 or TRBV12-4 with TRBJ1-2; D not certain. The CDR3 runs 11 residues. V lost 1 base, J lost 8 bases, and 5 bases lay in between. The CDR3 DNA reads TGTGCCAGCAGTTTAGGTCGGGGCTACACCTTC. This gives the protein CASSLGRGYTF.

V usage is TRBV11-3 and J usage is TRBJ2-3; 9 positions match TRBD1. Germline V gene lookup returns CDR1 SGHNT and CDR2 YENEEA. V trimming: 5 bases; J trimming: 0 bases; junction bases outside the gene matches: 3. The CDR3 totals 15 residues. In nucleotides, the CDR3 is TGTGCCAGCAGCCCGGGACAGGGAAGCACAGATACGCAGTATTTT. It is translated as CASSPGQGSTDTQYF. The entire variable domain, with the rest obtained from reference TRBV11-3 and TRBJ2-3, is as follows: EAGVVQSPRYKIIEKKQPVAFWCNPISGHNTLYWYLQNLGQGPELLIRYENEEAVDDSQLPKDRFSAERLKGVDSTLKIQPAELGDSAVYLCASSPGQGSTDTQYFGPGTRLTVL.

The chain combines TRBV2 with TRBJ1-2, with TRBD1 as a possible D gene (5 bases). The CDR3 is made up of 15 amino acids. Between the trimmed V and J ends, which lost 4 bases and 6 bases, there was a span of 18 bases. Germline V gene data show CDR1 as SNHLY and CDR2 as FYNNEI. CDR3 DNA: TGTGCCAGCAGTGTCTTTCTGGGGGGAACCGATGGCTACACCTTC. Translating gives CASSVFLGGTDGYTF.

CDR3 nucleotides: TGTGCCAGCAGCGAGGAAAATGAGCAGTTCTTC. It yields the protein CASSEENEQFF. The rearrangement joins TRBV27 to TRBJ2-1; no reliable D call. V was pared by 6 bases and J by 7 bases, with 7 bases between. Germline loops: CDR1 MNHEY, CDR2 SMNVEV (reference sequence). This CDR3 is 11 amino acids long.